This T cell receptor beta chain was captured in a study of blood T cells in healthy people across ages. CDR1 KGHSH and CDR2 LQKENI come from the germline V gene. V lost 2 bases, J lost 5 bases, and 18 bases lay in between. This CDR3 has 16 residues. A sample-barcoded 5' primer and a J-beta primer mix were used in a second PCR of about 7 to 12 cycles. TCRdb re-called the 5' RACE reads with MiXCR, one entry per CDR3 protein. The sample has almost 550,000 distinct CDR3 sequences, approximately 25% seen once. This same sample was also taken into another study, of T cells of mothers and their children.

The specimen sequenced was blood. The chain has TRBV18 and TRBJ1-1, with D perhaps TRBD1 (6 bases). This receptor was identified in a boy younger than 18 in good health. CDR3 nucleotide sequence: TGTGCCAGCTCACCAAGTCTCGCGGGGGCCCTTACTGAAGCTTTCTTT. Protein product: CASSPSLAGALTEAFF.